This T cell receptor beta chain was identified during a study of blood T cell repertoires in COVID-19. As for the study in general: Sites in the United States, Italy and Spain provided acute and convalescent COVID-19 samples. The analysed material was cDNA or gDNA that came from T cells, B-cell-depleted T cells, or PBMCs.

V was cut by 5 bases and J by 3 bases, with 22 bases left in between. The CDR3 covers 17 residues. Germline CDR1 SGHVS, CDR2 FQNEAQ. In the original analysis: Reference gene primer amplification gave nucleated cell count estimates. TCRdb's copy holds only in-frame clones and misses some; the assay was immunoSEQ multiplex PCR. That table supplies the V and J calls and clone size; D and trimming were determined from the DNA. The data contain approximately 140,000 clones, roughly 82% of them seen just once; the ten biggest clones take up 2.2%. This chain links TRBV7-8 with TRBJ1-1, with a weak D call TRBD1 (6 bases). The TCR comes from a man aged 65-85 years with acute or convalescent COVID-19. Specimen: peripheral blood. The CDR3: CASSQYSRSGGHTEAFF. In DNA form, the CDR3 reads TGTGCCAGCAGCCAATACTCAAGGTCGGGGGGCCACACTGAAGCTTTCTTT.